This is a list of T cell receptor beta chains from one sample in a study of cytomegalovirus exposure and HLA in healthy donors. TCRdb's table, derived via immunoSEQ multiplex PCR, lists solely in-frame clones and lacks some. The sample contains approximately 150,000 clones, 82% of which appear only once. The sample comprised PBMCs. The receptors derive from a woman in her 40s in good health and CMV-seronegative. The conserved cysteine and the conserved F or W are not part of the CDR3 here. The order of the fields is J gene, V gene, CDR3 length, CDR3 protein.

J gene: TRBJ1-5; V gene: TRBV30; CDR3 length: 11; CDR3 protein: AWSGGGGQPQH
J gene: TRBJ2-7; V gene: TRBV2; CDR3 length: 11; CDR3 protein: ASEDRANYEQY
J gene: TRBJ2-7; V gene: TRBV29-1; CDR3 length: 11; CDR3 protein: SVSVAGEGEQY
J gene: TRBJ1-5; V gene: TRBV11-2; CDR3 length: 11; CDR3 protein: ASSLSQGQPQH
J gene: TRBJ2-3; V gene: TRBV7-2; CDR3 length: 12; CDR3 protein: ASSLGGLTDTQY
J gene: TRBJ2-7; V gene: TRBV6-1; CDR3 length: 12; CDR3 protein: ASSEGTGTYEQY
J gene: TRBJ2-7; V gene: TRBV7-9; CDR3 length: 13; CDR3 protein: ASSSTGISSYEQY
J gene: TRBJ2-7; V gene: TRBV6-6; CDR3 length: 13; CDR3 protein: ASRAAGYLSYEQY
J gene: TRBJ1-5; V gene: TRBV15; CDR3 length: 14; CDR3 protein: ATSSVRDTLNQPQH
J gene: TRBJ1-1; V gene: TRBV11-2; CDR3 length: 17; CDR3 protein: ASSPRLQFRPSRHTEAF
J gene: TRBJ2-7; V gene: TRBV5-5; CDR3 length: 12; CDR3 protein: ASSTYSGEYEQY
J gene: TRBJ2-3; V gene: TRBV28; CDR3 length: 12; CDR3 protein: ASNSGLGPDTQY
J gene: TRBJ2-2; V gene: TRBV9; CDR3 length: 13; CDR3 protein: ASSLDRANTGELF
J gene: TRBJ2-3; V gene: TRBV2; CDR3 length: 9; CDR3 protein: ASSYSDTQY
J gene: TRBJ2-1; V gene: TRBV27; CDR3 length: 14; CDR3 protein: ASSPISREVYNEQF
J gene: TRBJ2-1; V gene: TRBV6-5; CDR3 length: 13; CDR3 protein: ASSESRHSYNEQF
J gene: TRBJ1-6; V gene: TRBV25-1; CDR3 length: 13; CDR3 protein: ASSGLGQGLSPLH
J gene: TRBJ2-3; V gene: TRBV5-4; CDR3 length: 12; CDR3 protein: ASSLAVSTDTQY
J gene: TRBJ2-3; V gene: TRBV5-1; CDR3 length: 14; CDR3 protein: ASSLATRASTDTQY
J gene: TRBJ2-5; V gene: TRBV6-5; CDR3 length: 14; CDR3 protein: ASSYQAGGFSETQY
J gene: TRBJ2-3; V gene: TRBV4-1; CDR3 length: 12; CDR3 protein: ASSQRDSTDTQY
J gene: TRBJ2-5; V gene: TRBV7-3; CDR3 length: 13; CDR3 protein: ASSSQGANPETQY
J gene: TRBJ2-7; V gene: TRBV6-6; CDR3 length: 14; CDR3 protein: ASALGLTSGSYEQY
J gene: TRBJ1-5; V gene: TRBV4-3; CDR3 length: 14; CDR3 protein: ASSFSYRNSNQPQH
J gene: TRBJ2-1; V gene: TRBV7-9; CDR3 length: 16; CDR3 protein: ASSSGTSGLSSYNEQF
J gene: TRBJ1-1; V gene: TRBV6-5; CDR3 length: 12; CDR3 protein: ASSPRAARGEAF
J gene: TRBJ1-6; V gene: TRBV7-9; CDR3 length: 13; CDR3 protein: ASSARLGENSPLH
J gene: TRBJ2-6; V gene: TRBV7-2; CDR3 length: 17; CDR3 protein: ASSPRGRGSSSGANVLT
J gene: TRBJ2-7; V gene: TRBV15; CDR3 length: 13; CDR3 protein: ATSREWEGPGEQY
J gene: TRBJ2-2; V gene: TRBV5-1; CDR3 length: 12; CDR3 protein: ASSRQGSSGELF
J gene: TRBJ2-7; V gene: TRBV30; CDR3 length: 12; CDR3 protein: AWSWGRASYEQY
J gene: TRBJ2-7; V gene: TRBV10-3; CDR3 length: 12; CDR3 protein: AISVGTVSYEQY
J gene: TRBJ2-7; V gene: TRBV4-1; CDR3 length: 12; CDR3 protein: ASSQEWAGAEQY
J gene: TRBJ2-7; V gene: TRBV6-5; CDR3 length: 13; CDR3 protein: ASSYSERGVGEQY
J gene: TRBJ1-3; V gene: TRBV4-2; CDR3 length: 14; CDR3 protein: ASSQGVGQGGNTIY
J gene: TRBJ2-5; V gene: TRBV2; CDR3 length: 14; CDR3 protein: ASSEGLAGSAETQY